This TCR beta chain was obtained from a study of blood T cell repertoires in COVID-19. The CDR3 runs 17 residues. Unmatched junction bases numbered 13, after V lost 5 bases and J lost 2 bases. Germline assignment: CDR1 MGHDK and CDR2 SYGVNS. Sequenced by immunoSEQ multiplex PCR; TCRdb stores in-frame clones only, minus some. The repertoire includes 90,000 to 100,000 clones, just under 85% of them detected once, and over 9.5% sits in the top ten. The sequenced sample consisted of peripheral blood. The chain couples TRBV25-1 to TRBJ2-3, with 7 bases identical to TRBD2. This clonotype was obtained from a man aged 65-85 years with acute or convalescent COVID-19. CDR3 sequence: CASSPKDGRGNTDTQYF. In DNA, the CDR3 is TGTGCCAGCAGTCCCAAGGATGGGCGGGGGAACACAGATACGCAGTATTTT.